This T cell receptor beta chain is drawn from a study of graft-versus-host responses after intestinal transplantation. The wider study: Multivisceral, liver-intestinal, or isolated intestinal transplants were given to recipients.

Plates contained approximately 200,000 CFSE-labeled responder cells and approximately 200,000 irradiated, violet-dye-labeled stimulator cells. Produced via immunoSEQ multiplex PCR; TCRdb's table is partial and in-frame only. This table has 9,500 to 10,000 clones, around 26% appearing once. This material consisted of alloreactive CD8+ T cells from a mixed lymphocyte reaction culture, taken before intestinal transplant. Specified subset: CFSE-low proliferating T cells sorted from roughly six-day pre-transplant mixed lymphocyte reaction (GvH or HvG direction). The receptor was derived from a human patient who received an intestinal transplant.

CDR3 loop: CAISEGPNQPQHF. The CDR3 nucleotides are TGTGCCATCAGTGAGGGCCCCAATCAGCCCCAGCATTTT. V is TRBV10-3 and J is TRBJ1-5, with D hard to call. Germline lookup yields CDR1 ENHRY and CDR2 SYGVKD. The V end was cut by 2 bases, the J end by 3 bases, with 5 bases between. CDR3 length: 13 residues.